One sample yielded the 7 T cell receptor beta chains listed below, sequenced in a study of shared clonotypes between healthy human individuals. Naive CD8 cells lacked CD45RO and underwent positive selection for CCR7, leaving out terminally differentiated effector memory CD45RA+ cells. Only in-frame clones appear in the TCRdb table, and some are missing; sequencing was by immunoSEQ multiplex PCR. The sample includes about 2.2 million clones, over 85% of them seen just once. Source material: naive CD8+ T cells from PBMCs. These receptors originate from a man aged 18 to 29 in good health. Some clones in this sample may be carry-over from other donors' samples.

The chain is built from TRBV7-3 and TRBJ2-5, with 9 bases that match TRBD2. Germline V gene sequence: CDR1 SGHTA, CDR2 FQGTGA. This CDR3 has 15 amino acids. Losses at the gene ends were 5 bases for V and 4 bases for J; bases not matched to a gene: 8. CDR3 bases: TGTGCCAGCAGCCCCGCGGGGGGGGCGGGAGAGACCCAGTACTTC. Translated: CASSPAGGAGETQYF.

V and J are TRBV7-9 and TRBJ2-1, with 7 bases lining up with TRBD1. V shed 5 bases, J shed 5 bases, and the junction held 3 bases outside the gene matches. The germline gives CDR1 SEHNR, CDR2 FQNEAQ (reference sequence). The CDR3 spans 13 residues. The CDR3 sequence is CASSPTGNNEQFF. The CDR3 DNA sequence: TGTGCCAGCAGCCCGACAGGGAACAATGAGCAGTTCTTC.

This clone was detected once. The chain combines TRBV11-2 with TRBJ2-5, with D unclear. From germline, CDR1 is SGHAT and CDR2 FQNNGV. The CDR3 totals 13 residues. Trimming left V 6 bases short and J 1 base short, with 9 bases between. The CDR3 DNA reads as TGTGCCAGCAGGCGCGGAACCCAAGAGACCCAGTACTTC. Translated, it gives CASRRGTQETQYF.

V and J are TRBV7-7 and TRBJ2-7, with D perhaps given as TRBD1 or TRBD2 (7 bases each). The length of the CDR3 is 15 residues. Germline V gene data show CDR1 as SSHAT and CDR2 as FNYEAQ (reference sequence). The germline V and J ends were trimmed by 3 bases and 0 bases, with 12 bases remaining between them. This CDR3 is CASSLARGGSYEQYF. The DNA of the CDR3 is TGTGCCAGCAGCTTGGCCAGGGGGGGCTCCTACGAGCAGTACTTC.

The gene calls are TRBV7-2 and TRBJ1-1; perhaps TRBD1 as D (5 bases). This CDR3 is built from 12 residues. The V end was cut by 1 base, the J end by 6 bases, with 6 bases between. Germline values: CDR1 SGHTA, CDR2 FQGNSA. CDR3 region: CASSLVGPEAFF. The CDR3 nucleotides are TGTGCCAGCAGCTTAGTGGGGCCTGAAGCTTTCTTT.

The V call is TRBV27, the J call TRBJ2-2; TRBD1 might be the D (5 bases). This CDR3 is built from 13 residues. CDR1 is MNHEY, CDR2 SMNVEV, per germline (reference sequence). With 3 bases removed from V and 5 bases from J, the gap between germline ends came to 7 bases. The CDR3 here is CASSFKGTGELFF. The CDR3 region has the DNA TGTGCCAGCAGTTTCAAGGGGACCGGGGAGCTGTTTTTT.

This chain connects TRBV19 to TRBJ1-1; no clear D gene. There are 14 residues in the CDR3. CDR1 is LNHDA, CDR2 SQIVND, per germline (reference sequence). Trimming stripped 6 bases from V and 1 base from J, with 12 bases between. The CDR3 nucleotides read TGTGCCAGTAGACAGAAGACACAGAACACTGAAGCTTTCTTT. Translation: CASRQKTQNTEAFF.